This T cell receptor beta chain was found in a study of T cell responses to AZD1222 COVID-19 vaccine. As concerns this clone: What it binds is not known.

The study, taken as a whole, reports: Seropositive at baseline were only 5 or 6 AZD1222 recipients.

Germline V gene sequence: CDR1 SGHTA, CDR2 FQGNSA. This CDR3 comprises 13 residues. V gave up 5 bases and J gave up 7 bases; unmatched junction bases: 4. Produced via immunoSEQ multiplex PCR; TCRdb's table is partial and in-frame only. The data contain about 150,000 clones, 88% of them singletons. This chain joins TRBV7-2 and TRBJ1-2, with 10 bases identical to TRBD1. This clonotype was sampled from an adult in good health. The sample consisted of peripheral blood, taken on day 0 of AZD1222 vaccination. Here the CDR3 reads CASSQDRGGGYTF. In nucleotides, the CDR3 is TGTGCCAGCAGCCAGGACAGGGGGGGTGGCTACACCTTC.